A selection of T cell receptor beta chains follows, all from one sample in a study of blood T cell repertoires in COVID-19. Produced via immunoSEQ multiplex PCR; TCRdb's table is partial and in-frame only. The data hold fewer than 200,000 clones, with 79% observed a single time. Input material: peripheral blood. These receptors all come from an older woman with COVID-19, enrolled during active disease. CDR3s include the opening cysteine and the closing phenylalanine or tryptophan. Fields, in order: V gene, J gene, clone size, CDR3 protein. Clone size is shown for a subset of rows, as once, few, many or a class of expanded clone.

>TRBV2|TRBJ1-1|NA
CASSEGGHIGSEAFF
>TRBV28|TRBJ2-7|NA
CASSSTARLVYEQYF
>TRBV28|TRBJ2-2|NA
CASSRDITGELFF
>TRBV5-1|TRBJ2-1|once
CASSALGGSHEQFF
>TRBV7-2|TRBJ2-5|NA
CASSRLTGDQETQYF
>TRBV5-1|TRBJ1-6|NA
CASSLNRESPLHF
>TRBV7-2|TRBJ2-2|NA
CASSRGSLRSGELFF
>TRBV6-5|TRBJ1-5|NA
CASSALTGGGQPQHF
>TRBV14|TRBJ2-3|NA
CASSPTGDTQYF
>TRBV5-1|TRBJ1-3|NA
CASSLGGIGNTIYF
>TRBV7-3|TRBJ2-2|NA
CASSLIGLAGGPDGELFF
>TRBV27|TRBJ1-4|NA
CASRIVATNEKLFF
>TRBV7-8|TRBJ2-5|NA
CASSRGRRGETQYF
>TRBV20-1|TRBJ2-3|NA
CSASSDGGPETQYF
>TRBV7-9|TRBJ1-2|NA
CASSHDPGYYGYTF
>TRBV6-6|TRBJ2-2|NA
CASSPLSGGLGELFF
>TRBV27|TRBJ2-3|NA
CASSLGVAGVTQYF
>TRBV28|TRBJ1-1|NA
CASSSPPMNTEAFF
>TRBV6-6|TRBJ1-2|once
CASSRDTGTYGYTF
>TRBV10-3|TRBJ1-2|NA
CAISEPDRGLRGYTF
>TRBV18|TRBJ2-6|NA
CASSRDYSGANVLTF
>TRBV19|TRBJ1-3|NA
CASSVGQGTGNTIYF
>TRBV5-1|TRBJ1-5|few
CASSLEGLGNQPQHF
>TRBV7-2|TRBJ2-7|NA
CASSSAQTYEQYF
>TRBV11-3|TRBJ2-3|NA
CASSLATGFTDTQYF
>TRBV13|TRBJ2-2|NA
CASSFGTSGSGTGELFF
>TRBV11-3|TRBJ2-2|once
CASSPAWAGLTGRTGELFF
>TRBV7-3|TRBJ2-7|NA
CASSLGGGNYEQYF
>TRBV19|TRBJ2-7|NA
CASSTRQGGYEQYF
>TRBV2|TRBJ1-2|NA
CASGQGEEPNYGYTF
>TRBV3-1/TRBV3-2|TRBJ2-1|NA
CASSQFLTGGFNEQFF
>TRBV11-2|TRBJ1-3|few
CASSPGLIARNTIYF
>TRBV10-3|TRBJ1-1|NA
CAISEGAVNTEAFF
>TRBV4-1|TRBJ2-5|few
CASSPPGGLSKGETQYF
>TRBV3-1/TRBV3-2|TRBJ2-3|NA
CASSQALAGGTDTQYF
>TRBV28|TRBJ1-1|few
CASRTAGTGFLGPMNTEAFF
>TRBV7-2|TRBJ2-7|NA
CASSPLGLAGEQYF
>TRBV4-3|TRBJ2-7|NA
CASSQDLAGGAEQYF
>TRBV2|TRBJ2-7|NA
CASSERGYRTYEQYF
>TRBV28|TRBJ2-7|NA
CASSSLPAGAPSYF
>TRBV6-5|TRBJ1-3|NA
CASSYSLTGGNTIYF
>TRBV27|TRBJ2-1|NA
CASSFLTTSGRANEQFF
>TRBV7-2|TRBJ1-1|NA
CASSLGTGEAKAFF
>TRBV28|TRBJ2-7|NA
CASRGLTGGVRYEQYF
>TRBV7-8|TRBJ1-1|NA
CASSFGDRATEAFF